This T cell receptor (beta chain) is from a study of response to subunit inactivated influenza vaccine. Regarding the study as a whole: Each seasonal influenza vaccination recruits few new T cells, the authors suggested.

This CDR3 has 19 residues. Trimming at V came to 5 bases and at J to 1 base, leaving 11 bases not matched to a gene. Germline V gives CDR1 MDHEN, CDR2 SYDVKM. From the RT-PCR reads, TCRdb called clonotypes with MiXCR, one entry per CDR3 protein. This sample has 450,000 to 600,000 distinct CDR3 sequences, with more than 15% found just once. This clonotype occurred a few times. Its antigen remains unknown. The source was CD4+ T cells sorted from PBMCs, collected about 24 months after vaccination. The chain combines TRBV28 with TRBJ2-4, with 13 positions matching TRBD2. The source of this sequence is a man in his fifties or sixties who received an inactivated influenza vaccine. The CDR3 nucleotides are TGTGCCAGCAGTCCCTTGAGGGGACTAGCGGGAAGGGCCAAAAACATTCAGTACTTC. Amino acid sequence: CASSPLRGLAGRAKNIQYF.